A single sample is the source of the 10 T cell receptor beta chains below, sequenced in a study of blood T cells in healthy people across ages. A second PCR of 7 to 11 cycles used a sample-barcoded 5' primer and a J-beta primer mix. MiXCR was run by TCRdb on the 5' RACE reads, yielding one entry per CDR3 protein. The table shows about 1.8 million distinct CDR3 sequences, with around 50% occurring only once. Sequencing used blood. These receptors originate from a woman aged 40-49 years in good health.

This rearrangement joins TRBV28 to TRBJ2-5; tentatively, D is TRBD2 (5 bases). CDR1 and CDR2 from the germline V gene are MDHEN and SYDVKM. Trimming took off 7 bases at V and 1 base at J, with 16 bases between the two ends. The CDR3 has 15 residues. The CDR3: CASTLPGSAQETQYF. In nucleotides, the CDR3 is TGTGCCAGCACCTTGCCGGGAAGTGCCCAAGAGACCCAGTACTTC.

This clonotype was seen only a few times. Sequence at one end of the junction differs from germline and may be a read error. The chain joins TRBV7-7 to TRBJ2-3; 10 nucleotides agree with TRBD2. The CDR3 contains 17 residues. CDR1 SSHAT and CDR2 FNYEAQ come from the germline V gene (reference sequence). The CDR3 DNA reads TGTGCTAGCAGCTCTGACCCCAGCGGGGGGGCGGTCGATACGCAGTATTTT. Residues: CASSSDPSGGAVDTQYF.

In regard to this clonotype: The junction shows a germline mismatch at one end, possibly a read error. V gene TRBV28 combines with J gene TRBJ1-5, with D maybe TRBD1 (5 bases). The CDR3 runs to 14 residues. Per the germline V gene, CDR1 is MDHEN and CDR2 is SYDVKM. CDR3 nucleotide sequence: TGTGCCAGCAGTTTGGGGGTCGGCAATCAGCTCCAGCATTTT. Protein product: CASSLGVGNQLQHF. Complete variable domain (other parts from reference TRBV28 and TRBJ1-5): DVKVTQSSRYLVKRTGEKVFLECVQDMDHENMFWYRQDPGLGLRLIYFSYDVKMKEKGDIPEGYSVSREKKERFSLILESASTNQTSMYLCASSLGVGNQLQHFGDGTRLSIL.

The chain links TRBV28 to TRBJ2-5; D perhaps matches TRBD1 (6 bases). Trimming pared 8 bases from V and 1 base from J, leaving 17 bases between. The CDR3 sequence is 15 residues long. Germline V gene data show CDR1 as MDHEN and CDR2 as SYDVKM. CDR3: CASHDMTGIQETQYF. In DNA, the CDR3 is TGTGCCAGCCACGACATGACAGGAATCCAAGAGACCCAGTACTTC.

This clonotype turned up a few times. The V and J genes are TRBV7-8 and TRBJ1-2; D unresolved. This CDR3 contains 12 residues. V shed 6 bases and J shed 6 bases, with 11 bases lying between them. Germline CDR1 and CDR2: SGHVS and FQNEAQ. The CDR3 loop reads CASRHDGHGYTF. The CDR3 region has the DNA TGTGCCAGCAGACACGACGGGCATGGCTACACCTTC.

This sequence joins TRBV27 and TRBJ2-1, with D perhaps given as TRBD1 or TRBD2 (5 bases each). CDR1 and CDR2 (germline): MNHEY, SMNVEV (reference sequence). V was trimmed by 7 bases and J by 5 bases, leaving 21 bases between them. The CDR3 loop spans 16 amino acids. CDR3 coding DNA: TGTGCCAGCATCGGAGGAAGGTGGGGGAGCAACAATGAGCAGTTCTTC. Protein sequence: CASIGGRWGSNNEQFF.

The J gene is TRBJ2-5, the V gene TRBV15; 11 bases agree with TRBD2. V trimming: 1 base; J trimming: 2 bases; junction bases outside the gene matches: 9. The CDR3 consists of 18 residues. CDR1 LNHNV and CDR2 YYDKDF come from the germline V gene (reference sequence). The CDR3 loop reads CATSRGITGLADQETQYF. The DNA of the CDR3 is TGTGCCACCAGCAGAGGGATTACGGGACTAGCGGATCAAGAGACCCAGTACTTC.

V gene TRBV6-2 or TRBV6-3 combines with J gene TRBJ2-2; unclear D gene. The CDR3 runs to 13 residues. From germline, CDR1 is MNHEY and CDR2 SVGEGT. Trimming shortened V by 5 bases and J by 7 bases, and 11 bases separated the two germline ends. CDR3 nucleotides: TGTGCCAGCAGTCCCCTCGACTTCGGGGAGCTGTTTTTT. It codes for CASSPLDFGELFF.

The chain recombines TRBV5-1 with TRBJ1-4; tentatively, D is TRBD1 (5 bases). In germline, CDR1 is SGHRS, CDR2 YFSETQ. The CDR3 covers 17 residues. Trimming took off 2 bases at V and 4 bases at J, with 18 bases between the two ends. The CDR3 DNA reads TGCGCCAGCAGCTTAGATCATAGAGGGGATATTAATGAAAAACTGTTTTTT. This translates into CASSLDHRGDINEKLFF.

On this clonotype: The conserved closing phenylalanine or tryptophan is absent in this CDR3, likely reflecting a read error. The rearrangement joins TRBV27 to TRBJ2-3, with TRBD2 identical over 9 bases. The CDR3 runs 16 residues. V gave up 6 bases and J gave up 7 bases; unmatched junction bases: 14. CDR1 MNHEY and CDR2 SMNVEV come from the germline V gene (reference sequence). The CDR3 nucleotides read TGTGCCAGCAGCGAGGCGGGGGGGCCAAGTTCTCATACGCAGTATCTT. This sequence encodes CASSEAGGPSSHTQYL.